This T cell receptor (beta chain) appears in the sequencing data of a study of blood T cell repertoires in COVID-19. Overall study: The origin of the acute and convalescent COVID-19 samples was the United States, Italy and Spain. Sample material is recorded as cDNA or gDNA derived from T cells, B-cell-depleted T cells, or PBMCs.

In the source study's methods: Estimation of nucleated cell counts was performed using reference gene primer amplification. Sequencing was performed with immunoSEQ multiplex PCR; in TCRdb, only in-frame clones are kept and a portion is missing. Clone size and V and J calls were adopted from that table, with D and trimming inferred from the DNA. This sample carries 68,000 or so clones, around nine tenths of them seen once, and the ten largest clones take 2.5% to 3%. This CDR3 has 16 amino acids. Per germline, CDR1 LGHDT and CDR2 YNNKEL (reference sequence). Trimming left V 5 bases short and J 0 bases short, with 17 bases between.

This clonotype originated in a man in his sixties or seventies with active or convalescent COVID-19. The sample consisted of peripheral blood. This chain links TRBV3-1 (or the pseudogene TRBV3-2) with TRBJ2-7; TRBD1 is a possible D gene (6 bases). CDR3 nucleotides: TGTGCCAGCAGCTCGGGCGGCCAGGGGCTCTCCTACGAGCAGTACTTC. Translating it yields CASSSGGQGLSYEQYF.